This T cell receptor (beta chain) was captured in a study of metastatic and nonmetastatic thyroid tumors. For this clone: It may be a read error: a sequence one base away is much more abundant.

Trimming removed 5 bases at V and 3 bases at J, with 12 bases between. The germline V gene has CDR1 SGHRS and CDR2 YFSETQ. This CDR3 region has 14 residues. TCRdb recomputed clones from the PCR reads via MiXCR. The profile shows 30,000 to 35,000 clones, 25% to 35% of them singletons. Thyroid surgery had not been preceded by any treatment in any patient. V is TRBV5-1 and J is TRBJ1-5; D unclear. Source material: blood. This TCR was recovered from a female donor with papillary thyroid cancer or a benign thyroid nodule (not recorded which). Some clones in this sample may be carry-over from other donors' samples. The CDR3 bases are TGCGCCAGCAGAGGTGACGGCAACAATCAGCCCCAGCATTTT. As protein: CASRGDGNNQPQHF. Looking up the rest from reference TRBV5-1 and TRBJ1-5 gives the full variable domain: KAGVTQTPRYLIKTRGQQVTLSCSPISGHRSVSWYQQTPGQGLQFLFEYFSETQRNKGNFPGRFSGRQFSNSRSEMNVSTLELGDSALYLCASRGDGNNQPQHFGDGTRLSIL.